Listed here is a single TCR beta chain. This entry is derived from a study of blood T cell repertoires in COVID-19. Across the study: Whether acute or convalescent, the COVID-19 samples came from the United States, Italy and Spain. The analysed material was cDNA or gDNA that came from T cells, B-cell-depleted T cells, or PBMCs.

Germline-derived CDR1 and CDR2 are MDHEN and SYDVKM. V was clipped by 0 bases and J by 2 bases, with 7 bases between them. The CDR3 contains 14 residues. Per the original data handling: Cell counts per sample came from amplifying reference gene primers. Method: immunoSEQ multiplex PCR; TCRdb's copy keeps in-frame clones and lacks some. V and J calls and clone size follow that table, whereas D and trimming were derived from the DNA. The sample consists of tens of thousands of clones, approximately 74% of them appearing once. The chain combines TRBV28 with TRBJ1-2; TRBD1 is a possible D gene (5 bases). The receptor's source is a human donor with acute or convalescent COVID-19. The donor label of this sample is uncertain. The sequencing input was peripheral blood. CDR3 bases: TGTGCCAGCAGTTTATGGCGGGGGAACTATGGCTACACCTTC. It translates to CASSLWRGNYGYTF.